This T cell receptor beta chain was recovered during a study of cytomegalovirus exposure and HLA in healthy donors. Vbeta (60) and Jbeta (13) primers were used in the PCR. Libraries were prepared by immunoSEQ multiplex PCR; TCRdb keeps only in-frame clonotypes and omits some of them. Here the sample spans about 190,000 clones, around 67% being singletons. The CDR3 spans 14 residues. Germline CDR1 WSHSY, CDR2 SAAADI. Trimming removed 1 base from V and 4 bases from J, with 10 bases in between. This sequence joins TRBV10-2 and TRBJ1-1; D unclear. The source is a woman aged 25 to 45 in good health and CMV-seropositive. Sequenced: PBMCs. The CDR3: CASSEYRESTEAFF. CDR3 nucleotide sequence: TGCGCCAGCAGTGAGTATAGGGAGAGCACTGAAGCTTTCTTT.